This T cell receptor beta chain was captured in a study of spatial heterogeneity in lung cancer. The study's findings and limits: Expanded alpha and beta TCR counts within tumors tracked tumor mutation counts.

The study tagged each TCR cDNA molecule with a unique molecular identifier. From the 5' RACE reads, TCRdb called clonotypes with MiXCR, one entry per CDR3 protein. Of over 6,500 distinct CDR3 sequences in the sample, around 12% were seen once. This clonotype came up a few times. Its target is unknown. Per germline, CDR1 DFQATT and CDR2 SNEGSKA (reference sequence). V lost 5 bases and J lost 1; bases outside the gene matches: 7. This CDR3 region has 15 residues. Time point of the sample: sample taken at primary tumor resection. Sequences were derived from lung tumor tissue, sampled at surgery. The chain is built from TRBV20-1 and TRBJ2-7; 11 nucleotides match TRBD2. The clonotype comes from a male donor with early-stage non-small cell lung cancer. CDR3 sequence: CSAEGTSGPSYEQYF. CDR3 nucleotide sequence: TGCAGTGCTGAAGGGACTAGCGGACCTTCCTACGAGCAGTACTTC.